This T cell receptor beta chain is from a study of T-cell reconstitution after alpha-beta-depleted transplantation in children. Points from the study as a whole: About two months after transplant, alpha-beta T cells reportedly came from several hundred expanded graft clones.

This clonotype has just a few counts. Its antigen remains unidentified. TCRbeta library construction was performed incorporating unique molecular identifiers. Each CDR3 protein is one row after TCRdb ran MiXCR on the PCR reads. The data show about 600,000 distinct CDR3 sequences, more than 20% seen once. Germline CDR1 KGHDR, CDR2 SFDVKD. Unmatched junction bases numbered 14, after V lost 5 bases and J lost 7 bases. The CDR3 runs to 17 residues. The receptor's source is a boy under three years old who had a stem cell transplant for acute myeloid leukemia, so the T cells may come from the graft donor. The gene calls are TRBV24-1 and TRBJ2-1, with 9 bases identical to TRBD1. The sequences come from PBMCs, mostly from graft donor cells, collected 360 days after TCRalphabeta/CD19-depleted stem cell transplant. CDR3 sequence reads: CATSALEGQGGINEQFF. In DNA, the CDR3 is TGTGCCACCAGTGCCTTGGAGGGACAGGGAGGGATAAATGAGCAGTTCTTC.